This T cell receptor beta chain appears in the sequencing data of a study of T cells in women clearing cervical HPV infection. As to this clone: Its antigen is still unknown. The CDR3 end lies 3 residues beyond the end of the read and is filled in from the germline J gene.

General study points: Effector/memory and HPV-specific T cells were not isolated, and association timing is unknown.

V shed 5 bases and J 5 bases; nucleotides not matched to a gene: 6. This CDR3 contains 14 residues. Looked up from germline, CDR1 is SGHVS and CDR2 is FNYEAQ. The method was immunoSEQ multiplex PCR; TCRdb's version includes in-frame clones alone and lacks a portion of them. The table lists about 30,000 clones. Sequencing used blood buffy coat. The TCR sequence derives from a woman aged 18 to 75 with a cervical HPV16 infection that either progressed to CIN3+ or cleared (not recorded which). The chain joins TRBV7-6 to TRBJ2-3; 8 bases are shared with TRBD2. This chain's CDR3 is CASSPPAGGDTQYF. The covered CDR3 bases are TGTGCCAGCAGCCCTCCGGCGGGAGGAGATACG.